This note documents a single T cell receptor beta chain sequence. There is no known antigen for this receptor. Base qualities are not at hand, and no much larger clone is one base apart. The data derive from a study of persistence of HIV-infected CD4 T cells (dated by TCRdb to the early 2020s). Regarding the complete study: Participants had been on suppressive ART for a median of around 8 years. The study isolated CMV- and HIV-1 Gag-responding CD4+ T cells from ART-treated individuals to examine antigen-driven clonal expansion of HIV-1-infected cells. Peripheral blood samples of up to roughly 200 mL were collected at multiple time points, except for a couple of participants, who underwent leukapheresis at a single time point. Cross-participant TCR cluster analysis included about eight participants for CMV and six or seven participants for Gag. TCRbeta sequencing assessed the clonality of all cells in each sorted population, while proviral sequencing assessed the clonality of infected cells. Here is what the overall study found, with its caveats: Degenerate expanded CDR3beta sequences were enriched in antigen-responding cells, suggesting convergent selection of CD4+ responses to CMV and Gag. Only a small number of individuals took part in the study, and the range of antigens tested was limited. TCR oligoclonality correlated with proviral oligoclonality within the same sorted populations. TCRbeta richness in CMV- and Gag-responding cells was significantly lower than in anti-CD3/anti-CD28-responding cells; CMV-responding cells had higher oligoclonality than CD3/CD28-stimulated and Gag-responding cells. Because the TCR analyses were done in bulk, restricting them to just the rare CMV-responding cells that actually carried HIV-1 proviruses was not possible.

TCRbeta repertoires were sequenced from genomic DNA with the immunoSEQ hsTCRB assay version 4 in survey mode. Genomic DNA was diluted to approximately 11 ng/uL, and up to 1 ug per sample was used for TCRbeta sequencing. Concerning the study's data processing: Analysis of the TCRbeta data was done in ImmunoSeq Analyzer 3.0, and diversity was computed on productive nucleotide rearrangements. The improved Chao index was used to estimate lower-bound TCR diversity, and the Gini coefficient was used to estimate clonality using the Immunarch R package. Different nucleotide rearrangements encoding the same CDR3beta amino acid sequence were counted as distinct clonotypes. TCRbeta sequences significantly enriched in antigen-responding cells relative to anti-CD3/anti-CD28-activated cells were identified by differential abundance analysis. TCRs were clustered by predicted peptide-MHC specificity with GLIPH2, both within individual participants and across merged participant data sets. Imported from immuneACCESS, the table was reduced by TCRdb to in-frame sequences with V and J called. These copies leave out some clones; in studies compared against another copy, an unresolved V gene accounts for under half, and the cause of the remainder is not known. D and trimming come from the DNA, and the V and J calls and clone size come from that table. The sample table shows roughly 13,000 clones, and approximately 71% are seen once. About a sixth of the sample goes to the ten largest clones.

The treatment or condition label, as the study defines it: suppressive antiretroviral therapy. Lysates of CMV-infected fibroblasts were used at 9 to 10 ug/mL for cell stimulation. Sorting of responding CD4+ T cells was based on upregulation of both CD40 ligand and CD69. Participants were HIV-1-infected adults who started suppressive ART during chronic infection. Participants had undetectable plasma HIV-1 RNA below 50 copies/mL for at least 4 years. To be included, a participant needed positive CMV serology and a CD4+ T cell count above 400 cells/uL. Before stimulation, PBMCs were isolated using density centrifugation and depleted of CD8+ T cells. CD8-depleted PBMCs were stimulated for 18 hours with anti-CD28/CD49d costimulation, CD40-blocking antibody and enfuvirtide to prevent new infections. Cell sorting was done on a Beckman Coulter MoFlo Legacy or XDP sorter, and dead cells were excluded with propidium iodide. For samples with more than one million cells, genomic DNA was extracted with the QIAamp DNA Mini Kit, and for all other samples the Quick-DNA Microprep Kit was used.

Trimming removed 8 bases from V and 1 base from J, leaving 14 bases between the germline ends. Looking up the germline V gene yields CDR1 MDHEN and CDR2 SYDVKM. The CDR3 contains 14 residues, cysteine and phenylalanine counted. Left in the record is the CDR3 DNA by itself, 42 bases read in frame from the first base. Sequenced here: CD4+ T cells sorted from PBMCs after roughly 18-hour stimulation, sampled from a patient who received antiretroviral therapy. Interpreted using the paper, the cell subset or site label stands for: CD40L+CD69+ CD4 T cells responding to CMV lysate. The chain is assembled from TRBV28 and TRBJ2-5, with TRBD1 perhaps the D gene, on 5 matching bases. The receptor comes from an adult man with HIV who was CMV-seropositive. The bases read TGTGCCAGCGGGCAGGGTAGTACCCAAGAGACCCAGTACTTC. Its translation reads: CASGQGSTQETQYF. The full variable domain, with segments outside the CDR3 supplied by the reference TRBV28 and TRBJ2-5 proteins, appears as DVKVTQSSRYLVKRTGEKVFLECVQDMDHENMFWYRQDPGLGLRLIYFSYDVKMKEKGDIPEGYSVSREKKERFSLILESASTNQTSMYLCASGQGSTQETQYFGPGTRLLVL.